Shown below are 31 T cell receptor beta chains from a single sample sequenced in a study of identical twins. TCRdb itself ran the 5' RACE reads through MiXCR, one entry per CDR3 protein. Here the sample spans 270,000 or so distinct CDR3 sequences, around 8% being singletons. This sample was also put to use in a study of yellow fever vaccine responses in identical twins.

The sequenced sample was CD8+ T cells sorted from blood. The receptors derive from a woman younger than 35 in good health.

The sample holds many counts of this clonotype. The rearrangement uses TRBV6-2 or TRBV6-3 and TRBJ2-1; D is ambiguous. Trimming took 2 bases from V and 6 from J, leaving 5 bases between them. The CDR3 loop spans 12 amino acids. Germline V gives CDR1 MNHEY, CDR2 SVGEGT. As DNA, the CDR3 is TGTGCCAGCAGTTACGCAGCCAATGAGCAGTTCTTC. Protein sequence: CASSYAANEQFF.

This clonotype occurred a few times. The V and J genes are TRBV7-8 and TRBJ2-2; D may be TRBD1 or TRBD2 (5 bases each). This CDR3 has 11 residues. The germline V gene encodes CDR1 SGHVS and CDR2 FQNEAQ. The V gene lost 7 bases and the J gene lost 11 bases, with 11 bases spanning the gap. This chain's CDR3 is CASTGAGELFF. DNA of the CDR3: TGTGCCAGCACCGGGGCTGGAGAGCTGTTTTTT.

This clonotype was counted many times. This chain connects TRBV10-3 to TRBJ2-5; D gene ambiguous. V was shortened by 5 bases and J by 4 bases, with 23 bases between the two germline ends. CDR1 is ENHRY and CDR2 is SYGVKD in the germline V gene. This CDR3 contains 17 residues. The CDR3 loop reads CAISHKGLTPHGETQYF. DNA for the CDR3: TGTGCCATCAGTCACAAGGGCCTAACTCCACACGGAGAGACCCAGTACTTC.

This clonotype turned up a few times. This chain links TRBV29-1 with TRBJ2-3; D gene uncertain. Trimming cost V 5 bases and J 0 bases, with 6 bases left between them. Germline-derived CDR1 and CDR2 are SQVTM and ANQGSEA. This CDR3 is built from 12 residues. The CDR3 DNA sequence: TGCAGCGTTTCCTCGAGCACAGATACGCAGTATTTT. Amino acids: CSVSSSTDTQYF.

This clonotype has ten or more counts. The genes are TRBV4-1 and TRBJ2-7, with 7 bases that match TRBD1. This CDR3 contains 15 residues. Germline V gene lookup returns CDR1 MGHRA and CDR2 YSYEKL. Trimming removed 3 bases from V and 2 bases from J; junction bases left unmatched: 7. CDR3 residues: CASSQTGLDPYEQYF. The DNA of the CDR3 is TGCGCCAGCAGCCAGACAGGGTTGGACCCCTACGAGCAGTACTTC.

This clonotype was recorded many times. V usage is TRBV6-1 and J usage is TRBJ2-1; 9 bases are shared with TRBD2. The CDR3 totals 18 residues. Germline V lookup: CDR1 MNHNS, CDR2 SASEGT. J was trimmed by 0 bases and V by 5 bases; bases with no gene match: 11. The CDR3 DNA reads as TGTGCCAGCAGTACCGGGGCTAGCGGGGTGATCTCCTACAATGAGCAGTTCTTC. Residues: CASSTGASGVISYNEQFF.

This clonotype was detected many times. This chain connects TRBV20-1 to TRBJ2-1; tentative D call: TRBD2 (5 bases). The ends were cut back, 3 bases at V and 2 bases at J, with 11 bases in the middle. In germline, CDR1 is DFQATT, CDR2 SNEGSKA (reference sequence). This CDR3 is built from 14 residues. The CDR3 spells CSASRSGPYNEQFF. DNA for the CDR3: TGCAGTGCTAGTCGGAGCGGTCCCTACAATGAGCAGTTCTTC.

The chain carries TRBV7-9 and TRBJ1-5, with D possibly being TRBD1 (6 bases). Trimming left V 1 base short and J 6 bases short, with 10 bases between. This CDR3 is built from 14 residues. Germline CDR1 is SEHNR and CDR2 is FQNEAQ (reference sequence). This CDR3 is CASSLVTGIQPQHF. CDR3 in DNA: TGTGCCAGCAGCTTAGTCACAGGGATTCAGCCCCAGCATTTT. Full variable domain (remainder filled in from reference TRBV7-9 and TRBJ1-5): DTGVSQNPRHKITKRGQNVTFRCDPISEHNRLYWYRQTLGQGPEFLTYFQNEAQLEKSRLLSDRFSAERPKGSFSTLEIQRTEQGDSAMYLCASSLVTGIQPQHFGDGTRLSIL.

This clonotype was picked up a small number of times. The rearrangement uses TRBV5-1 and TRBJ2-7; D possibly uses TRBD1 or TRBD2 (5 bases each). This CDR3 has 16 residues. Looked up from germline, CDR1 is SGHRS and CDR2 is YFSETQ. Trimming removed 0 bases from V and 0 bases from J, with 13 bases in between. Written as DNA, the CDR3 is TGCGCCAGCAGCTTGGAGTTGGGGGTGAGCTCCTACGAGCAGTACTTC. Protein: CASSLELGVSSYEQYF.

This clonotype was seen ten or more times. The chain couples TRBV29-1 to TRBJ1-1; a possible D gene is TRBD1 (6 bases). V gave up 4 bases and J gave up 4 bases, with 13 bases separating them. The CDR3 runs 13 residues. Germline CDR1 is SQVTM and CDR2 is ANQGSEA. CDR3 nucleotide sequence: TGCAGCGTTGTAAAGGGGGGAGGCACTGAAGCTTTCTTT. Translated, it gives CSVVKGGGTEAFF.

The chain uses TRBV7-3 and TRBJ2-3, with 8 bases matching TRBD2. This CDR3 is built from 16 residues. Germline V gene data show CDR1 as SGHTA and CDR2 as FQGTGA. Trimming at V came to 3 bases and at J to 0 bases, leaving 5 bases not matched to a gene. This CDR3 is CASSFVGGGSTDTQYF. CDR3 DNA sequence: TGTGCCAGCAGCTTTGTAGGCGGGGGGAGCACAGATACGCAGTATTTT.

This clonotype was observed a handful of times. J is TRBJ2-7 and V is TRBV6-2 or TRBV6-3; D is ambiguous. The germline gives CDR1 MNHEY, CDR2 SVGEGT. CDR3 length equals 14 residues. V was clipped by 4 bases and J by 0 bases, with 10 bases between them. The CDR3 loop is CASSSGQLSYEQYF. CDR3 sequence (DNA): TGTGCCAGCAGTTCGGGCCAGCTCTCCTACGAGCAGTACTTC.

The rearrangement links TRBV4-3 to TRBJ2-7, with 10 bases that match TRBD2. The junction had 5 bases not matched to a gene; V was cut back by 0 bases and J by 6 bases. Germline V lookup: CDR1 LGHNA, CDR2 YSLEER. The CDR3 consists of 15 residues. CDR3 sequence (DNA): TGCGCCAGCAGCCAAGATAAGGGACTAGCGCTCGAGCAGTACTTC. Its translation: CASSQDKGLALEQYF.

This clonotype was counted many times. CDR3 sequence reads: CASNLLAASSYEQYF. CDR3 DNA sequence: TGTGCCAGCAACCTACTAGCGGCTAGCTCCTACGAGCAGTACTTC. The rearrangement uses TRBV6-2 or TRBV6-3 and TRBJ2-7, with TRBD2 matching 8 bases. The germline gives CDR1 MNHEY, CDR2 SVGEGT. V was clipped by 7 bases and J by 0 bases; unmatched bases: 8. The CDR3 runs 15 residues.

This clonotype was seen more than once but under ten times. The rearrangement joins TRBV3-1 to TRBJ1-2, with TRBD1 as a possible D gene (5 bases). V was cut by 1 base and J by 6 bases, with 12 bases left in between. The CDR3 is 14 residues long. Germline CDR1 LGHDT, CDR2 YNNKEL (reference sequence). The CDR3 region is CASSQVVGPDGYTF. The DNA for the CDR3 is TGTGCCAGCAGCCAAGTCGTGGGGCCTGATGGCTACACCTTC.

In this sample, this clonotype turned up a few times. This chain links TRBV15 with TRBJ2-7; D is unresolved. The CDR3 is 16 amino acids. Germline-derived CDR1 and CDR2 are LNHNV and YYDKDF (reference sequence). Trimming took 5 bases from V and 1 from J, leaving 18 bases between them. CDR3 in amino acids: CATSLDDLRTSYEQYF. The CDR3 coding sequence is TGTGCCACCAGCTTGGATGACTTACGAACATCCTACGAGCAGTACTTC. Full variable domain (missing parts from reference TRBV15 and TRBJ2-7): DAMVIQNPRYQVTQFGKPVTLSCSQTLNHNVMYWYQQKSSQAPKLLFHYYDKDFNNEADTPDNFQSRRPNTSFCFLDIRSPGLGDTAMYLCATSLDDLRTSYEQYFGPGTRLTVT.

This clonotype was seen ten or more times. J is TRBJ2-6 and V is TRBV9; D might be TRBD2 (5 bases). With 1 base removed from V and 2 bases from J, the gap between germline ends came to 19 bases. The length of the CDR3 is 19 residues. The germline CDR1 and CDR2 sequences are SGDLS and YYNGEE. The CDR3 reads CASSVSSGKHPPGANVLTF. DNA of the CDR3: TGTGCCAGCAGCGTATCGTCCGGGAAACACCCTCCTGGGGCCAACGTCCTGACTTTC.

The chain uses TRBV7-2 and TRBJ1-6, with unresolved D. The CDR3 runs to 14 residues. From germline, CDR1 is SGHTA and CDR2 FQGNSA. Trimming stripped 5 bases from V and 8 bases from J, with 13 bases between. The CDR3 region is CASSPKVVDSPLHF. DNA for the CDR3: TGTGCCAGCAGCCCTAAAGTGGTGGATTCACCCCTCCACTTT.

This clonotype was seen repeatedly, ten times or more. The CDR3 DNA reads TGTGCCAGCAGAAGCGGGGGGGCGTCAGATACGCAGTATTTT. Encoded protein: CASRSGGASDTQYF. The chain uses TRBV12-3 or TRBV12-4 and TRBJ2-3, with 10 bases fitting TRBD2. V trimming: 6 bases; J trimming: 4 bases; junction bases outside the gene matches: 4. The CDR3 has 14 residues.

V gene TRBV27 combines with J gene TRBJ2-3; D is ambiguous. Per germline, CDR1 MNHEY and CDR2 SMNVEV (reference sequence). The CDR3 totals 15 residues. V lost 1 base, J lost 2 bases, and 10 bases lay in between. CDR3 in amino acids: CASSLWLGFTDTQYF. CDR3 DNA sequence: TGTGCCAGCAGTTTATGGCTAGGGTTCACAGATACGCAGTATTTT.

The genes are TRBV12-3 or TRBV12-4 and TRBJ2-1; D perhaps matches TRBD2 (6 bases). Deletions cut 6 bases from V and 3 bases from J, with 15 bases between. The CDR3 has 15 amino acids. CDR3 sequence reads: CASSPRGPLYNEQFF. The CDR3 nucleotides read TGTGCCAGCAGCCCGCGGGGCCCTCTCTACAATGAGCAGTTCTTC.

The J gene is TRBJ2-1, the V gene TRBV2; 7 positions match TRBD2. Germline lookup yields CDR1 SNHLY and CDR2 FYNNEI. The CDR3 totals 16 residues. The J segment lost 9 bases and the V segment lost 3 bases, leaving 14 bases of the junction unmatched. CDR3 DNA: TGTGCCAGCAGTGACCTGCTGGCGGGAGTCTCGGGTGAGCAGTTCTTC. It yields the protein CASSDLLAGVSGEQFF.

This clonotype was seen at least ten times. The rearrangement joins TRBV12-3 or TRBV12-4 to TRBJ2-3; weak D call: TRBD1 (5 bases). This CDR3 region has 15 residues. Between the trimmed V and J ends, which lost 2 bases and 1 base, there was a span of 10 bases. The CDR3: CASSLQGTGTDTQYF. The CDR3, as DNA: TGTGCCAGCAGTTTACAGGGAACAGGCACAGATACGCAGTATTTT.

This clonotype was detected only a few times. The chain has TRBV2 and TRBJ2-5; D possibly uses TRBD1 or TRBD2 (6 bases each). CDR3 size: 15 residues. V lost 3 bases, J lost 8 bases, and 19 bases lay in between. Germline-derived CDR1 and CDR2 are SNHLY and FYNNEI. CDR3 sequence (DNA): TGTGCCAGCAGTGATGTCGGGGGCCTAGTTCGAACCCAGTACTTC. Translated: CASSDVGGLVRTQYF.

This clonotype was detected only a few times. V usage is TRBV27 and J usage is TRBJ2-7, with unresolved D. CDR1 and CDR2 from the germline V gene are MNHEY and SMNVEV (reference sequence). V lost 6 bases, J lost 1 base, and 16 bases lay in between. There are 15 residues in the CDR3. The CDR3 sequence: CASRSAVGLSYEQYF. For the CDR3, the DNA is TGTGCCAGCAGATCCGCAGTTGGGCTATCCTACGAGCAGTACTTC.

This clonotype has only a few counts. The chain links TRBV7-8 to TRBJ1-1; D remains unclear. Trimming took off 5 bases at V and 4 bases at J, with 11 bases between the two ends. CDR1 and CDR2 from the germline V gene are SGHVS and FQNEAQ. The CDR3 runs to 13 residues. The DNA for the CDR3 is TGTGCCAGCAGCCCTCAGGCGGGCACTGAAGCTTTCTTT. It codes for CASSPQAGTEAFF.

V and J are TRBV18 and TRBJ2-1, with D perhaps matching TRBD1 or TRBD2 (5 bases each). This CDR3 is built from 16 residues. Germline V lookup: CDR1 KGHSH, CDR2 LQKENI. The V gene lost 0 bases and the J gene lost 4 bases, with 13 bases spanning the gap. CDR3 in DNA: TGTGCCAGCTCACCACCTCAAGCCGGGGCGTACAATGAGCAGTTCTTC. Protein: CASSPPQAGAYNEQFF. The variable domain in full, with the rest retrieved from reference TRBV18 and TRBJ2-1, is NAGVMQNPRHLVRRRGQEARLRCSPMKGHSHVYWYRQLPEEGLKFMVYLQKENIIDESGMPKERFSAEFPKEGPSILRIQQVVRGDSAAYFCASSPPQAGAYNEQFFGPGTRLTVL.

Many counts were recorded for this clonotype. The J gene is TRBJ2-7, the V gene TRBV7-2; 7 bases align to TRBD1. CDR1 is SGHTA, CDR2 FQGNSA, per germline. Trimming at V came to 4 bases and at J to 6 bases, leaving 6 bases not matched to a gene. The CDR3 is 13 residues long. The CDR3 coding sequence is TGTGCCAGCAGCTGGGTCACAGGGGTCGAGCAGTACTTC. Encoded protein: CASSWVTGVEQYF.

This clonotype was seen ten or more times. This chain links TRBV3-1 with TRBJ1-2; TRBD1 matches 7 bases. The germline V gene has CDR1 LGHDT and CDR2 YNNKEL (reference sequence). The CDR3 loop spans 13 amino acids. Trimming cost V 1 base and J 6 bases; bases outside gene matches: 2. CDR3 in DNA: TGTGCCAGCAGCCAAGCTACAGGGGATGGCTACACCTTC. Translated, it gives CASSQATGDGYTF.

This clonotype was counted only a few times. The CDR3 loop reads CASSSVTGDTGELFF. CDR3 nucleotides: TGTGCCAGCAGTTCAGTTACAGGGGACACCGGGGAGCTGTTTTTT. The chain joins TRBV6-2 or TRBV6-3 to TRBJ2-2, with 7 bases matching TRBD1. This CDR3 region has 15 residues. Germline-derived CDR1 and CDR2 are MNHEY and SVGEGT. J was trimmed by 3 bases and V by 4 bases; bases with no gene match: 5.

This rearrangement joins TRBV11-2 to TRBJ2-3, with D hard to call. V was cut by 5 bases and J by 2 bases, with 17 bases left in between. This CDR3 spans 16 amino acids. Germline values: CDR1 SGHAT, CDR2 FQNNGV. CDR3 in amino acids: CASSPAGRALTDTQYF. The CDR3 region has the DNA TGTGCCAGCAGCCCAGCCGGACGGGCCCTCACAGATACGCAGTATTTT.